A selection of T cell receptor beta chains follows, all from one sample in a study of cytomegalovirus exposure and HLA in healthy donors. Sequencing was performed with immunoSEQ multiplex PCR; in TCRdb, only in-frame clones are kept and a portion is missing. This listing includes about 52,000 clones. Sequencing was carried out using PBMCs. These receptors all come from a woman between 45 and 60 years old in good health and CMV-seropositive. The CDR3 runs from the conserved cysteine through the conserved F or W.

V gene	J gene	CDR3 protein
TRBV19	TRBJ1-1	CASKTGVGNTEAFF
TRBV7-9	TRBJ2-5	CASSDRGQQETQYF
TRBV14	TRBJ1-2	CASSQGLGYGYTF
TRBV18	TRBJ1-5	CASSSTGGNQPQHF
TRBV10-2	TRBJ2-7	CASSKWRGTYEQYF
TRBV19	TRBJ1-6	CASSIVSGENSPLHF
TRBV5-1	TRBJ1-1	CASSLYDTSEAFF
TRBV7-9	TRBJ1-2	CASSADREGHGYTF
TRBV10-3	TRBJ2-6	CAIRASSGANVLTF
TRBV15	TRBJ1-5	CATSRDPGDQPQHF
TRBV7-9	TRBJ1-1	CASTLTQTVNTEAFF
TRBV10-2	TRBJ1-2	CASRPGQLAGYTF
TRBV18	TRBJ2-7	CASSPVGTGTHEQYF
TRBV15	TRBJ1-1	CATSTRTGGATEAFF
TRBV11-3	TRBJ2-1	CASSLDGRIGNEQFF
TRBV4-3	TRBJ2-6	CASSRADSGANVLTF
TRBV19	TRBJ1-5	CASSTTQDRGRQPQHF
TRBV7-2	TRBJ1-2	CASSRQGASNYGYTF
TRBV18	TRBJ1-2	CASSETPRNYGYTF
TRBV10-3	TRBJ1-2	CAISEGQGYGYTF
TRBV25-1	TRBJ2-1	CASSESSGLAGSYNEQFF
TRBV4-3	TRBJ1-2	CASSQEAGQAHGYTF
TRBV4-1	TRBJ1-4	CASSQVATGWYEKLFF
TRBV13	TRBJ1-1	CAPSQGGGWFPQNTEAFF
TRBV29-1	TRBJ2-7	CSVEAESEAYEQYF
TRBV11-1	TRBJ1-2	CASSAWDRGIYGYTF
TRBV14	TRBJ1-2	CASSQGRGKQDYTF
TRBV28	TRBJ1-2	CASSLGTVGPYGYTF
TRBV18	TRBJ2-1	CASSPLSGNVNEQFF
TRBV7-8	TRBJ2-2	CASSLIASGSYAGELFF
TRBV4-3	TRBJ1-3	CASSQGGGGGNTIYF
TRBV5-5	TRBJ1-5	CASSTGAHYNQPQHF
TRBV23-1	TRBJ1-5	CASRGTDQPQHF
TRBV7-9	TRBJ1-1	CASSPEQAHTEAFF
TRBV29-1	TRBJ2-7	CSVVQGDRGYEQYF
TRBV7-9	TRBJ1-1	CASRQGQGTEAFF
TRBV15	TRBJ2-7	CATSRDDERLAGASYEQYF
TRBV4-2	TRBJ2-2	CASSQATSTGELFF
TRBV6-1	TRBJ2-1	CASSDGGTAYNEQFF
TRBV11-2	TRBJ2-1	CASSELSFRQFF
TRBV6-6	TRBJ2-7	CASSYSLLEVEQYF
TRBV29-1	TRBJ2-2	CSGGQGAGTGELFF
TRBV5-1	TRBJ2-3	CASSLALTLATDTQYF
TRBV28	TRBJ1-2	CASRITGTGGSPYGYTF
TRBV4-3	TRBJ2-1	CASSNAGDYNEQFF
TRBV5-1	TRBJ2-3	CASSLALRTSGGGDTQYF